The 19 T cell receptor beta chains given below trace back to one sample, sequenced in a study of early T cells in non-severe SARS-CoV-2 infection. A single record per CDR3 protein comes from TCRdb applying MiXCR to the 5' RACE reads. The data contain 85,000 to 90,000 distinct CDR3 sequences, 14% of them singletons. The sequenced sample consisted of whole blood. The source of these receptors is an adult who was a healthcare worker with PCR-confirmed SARS-CoV-2 infection or an uninfected control (not recorded which).

In its sample, this clonotype was seen once. The V and J genes are TRBV10-3 and TRBJ1-1; D may be TRBD1 (5 bases). Germline assignment: CDR1 ENHRY and CDR2 SYGVKD. Trimming left V 2 bases short and J 11 bases short, with 12 bases between. This CDR3 spans 12 amino acids. For the CDR3, the DNA is TGTGCCATCAGTGAGGAGAGCAGGGATGCTTTCTTT. Its protein product is CAISEESRDAFF.

This sequence joins TRBV30 and TRBJ1-1; the match to TRBD1 covers 9 bases. V was pared by 5 bases and J by 4 bases, with 14 bases of the junction left unmatched. Germline V gene lookup returns CDR1 GTSNPN and CDR2 SVGIG (reference sequence). The CDR3 is 16 residues long. The CDR3 here is CAWAPGQGEGGTEAFF. For the CDR3, the DNA is TGTGCCTGGGCCCCGGGACAGGGCGAAGGAGGCACTGAAGCTTTCTTT.

The chain carries TRBV11-1 and TRBJ1-1; 10 bases map to TRBD1. J was trimmed by 4 bases and V by 3 bases; bases with no gene match: 5. There are 15 residues in the CDR3. Germline values: CDR1 SGHAT, CDR2 FQDESV (reference sequence). The CDR3 loop is CASSFSGQGGTEAFF. As DNA, the CDR3 is TGTGCCAGCAGCTTTTCAGGACAGGGGGGCACTGAAGCTTTCTTT.

This clonotype was counted ten times or more. This chain connects TRBV5-5 to TRBJ2-7, with 9 nucleotides matching TRBD1. The V gene's germline CDR1 is SGHKS and CDR2 YYEKEE (reference sequence). The CDR3 has 15 residues. V trimming: 5 bases; J trimming: 2 bases; junction bases outside the gene matches: 8. Here the CDR3 reads CASSLTGTGTYEQYF. The CDR3 DNA follows: TGTGCCAGCAGTCTGACCGGGACAGGGACCTACGAGCAGTACTTC.

This clonotype was counted only a few times. The chain uses TRBV7-8 and TRBJ2-3; TRBD2 matches 9 bases. Per the germline V gene, CDR1 is SGHVS and CDR2 is FQNEAQ. The CDR3 length is 13 residues. Germline trimming cut 11 bases from V and 4 bases from J; bases unmatched to any gene: 7. The CDR3 protein is CAAGAGGPDTQYF. The CDR3, as DNA: TGTGCCGCCGGGGCGGGAGGGCCAGATACGCAGTATTTT.

The V call is TRBV3-1, the J call TRBJ2-5; TRBD2 agrees at 12 bases. This CDR3 spans 16 amino acids. CDR1 is LGHDT and CDR2 is YNNKEL in the germline V gene (reference sequence). With V trimmed by 1 base and J by 4 bases, 4 bases remained unmatched. The CDR3 DNA is TGTGCCAGCAGCCAAGGACTAGCGGGAGACGGAGAGACCCAGTACTTC. This gives the protein CASSQGLAGDGETQYF.

The rearrangement uses TRBV27 and TRBJ2-7, with D perhaps TRBD1 (6 bases). The V gene lost 5 bases and the J gene lost 0 bases, with 17 bases spanning the gap. The CDR3 length is 16 residues. In germline, CDR1 is MNHEY, CDR2 SMNVEV (reference sequence). CDR3 sequence: CASSPDRTFPSYEQYF. DNA for the CDR3: TGTGCCAGCAGTCCCGACAGGACGTTTCCCTCCTACGAGCAGTACTTC.

The V call is TRBV11-2, the J call TRBJ1-2; no definite D call. Germline CDR1 is SGHAT and CDR2 is FQNNGV. The V end was cut by 1 base, the J end by 6 bases, with 12 bases between. This CDR3 has 14 residues. CDR3 sequence (DNA): TGTGCCAGCAGCTTAGTCGAGGGAATCGATGGCTACACCTTC. Translation: CASSLVEGIDGYTF.

This clonotype was counted between two and nine times. The chain is built from TRBV20-1 and TRBJ2-1; 9 nucleotides agree with TRBD2. V shed 4 bases, J shed 10 bases, and the junction held 14 bases outside the gene matches. Per the germline V gene, CDR1 is DFQATT and CDR2 is SNEGSKA (reference sequence). CDR3 length: 15 residues. CDR3 amino acids: CSATGLATSSSEQFF. The DNA for the CDR3 is TGCAGTGCTACGGGACTAGCCACTTCCAGTTCGGAGCAGTTCTTC.

This clonotype was observed a few times. The rearrangement uses TRBV6-1 and TRBJ1-1; D gene unclear. The CDR3 sequence is 15 residues long. Germline V lookup: CDR1 MNHNS, CDR2 SASEGT. Deletions cut 4 bases from V and 6 bases from J, with 18 bases between. The CDR3 DNA is TGTGCCAGCAGTGTTTCGGAGTCCGGGTACTCTGAAGCTTTCTTT. It is translated as CASSVSESGYSEAFF.

The gene calls are TRBV29-1 and TRBJ2-7, with unresolved D. This CDR3 has 11 amino acids. CDR1 and CDR2 from the germline V gene are SQVTM and ANQGSEA. V was clipped by 6 bases and J by 5 bases, with 11 bases between them. The CDR3: CSVAQRDEQYF. Written as DNA, the CDR3 is TGCAGCGTAGCCCAGCGAGACGAGCAGTACTTC.

This clonotype was picked up a small number of times. The chain has TRBV19 and TRBJ2-1; 9 nucleotides line up with TRBD2. The CDR3 spans 17 residues. The junction had 10 bases not matched to a gene; V was cut back by 7 bases and J by 0 bases. Germline lookup yields CDR1 LNHDA and CDR2 SQIVND (reference sequence). The CDR3: CASTPTSGVYSYNEQFF. CDR3 nucleotides: TGTGCCAGTACTCCGACTAGCGGAGTCTACTCCTACAATGAGCAGTTCTTC.

This clonotype was counted a few times. V gene TRBV15 combines with J gene TRBJ1-1; the match to TRBD1 covers 8 bases. CDR3 length equals 15 residues. Trimming removed 6 bases from V and 2 bases from J; junction bases left unmatched: 8. Germline assignment: CDR1 LNHNV and CDR2 YYDKDF (reference sequence). CDR3 coding DNA: TGTGCCACCAGGGAAGAAACAGGGGGAAACACTGAAGCTTTCTTT. Its protein is CATREETGGNTEAFF.

The J gene is TRBJ1-1, the V gene TRBV27; D not certain. CDR3 size: 14 residues. V was shortened by 7 bases and J by 3 bases, with 15 bases between the two germline ends. Germline V lookup: CDR1 MNHEY, CDR2 SMNVEV (reference sequence). CDR3 region: CASTRRGGHTEAFF. Here the CDR3 DNA reads TGTGCCAGCACACGCCGAGGAGGGCACACTGAAGCTTTCTTT.

This clonotype was detected many times. The V and J genes are TRBV19 and TRBJ2-4, with 7 nucleotides matching TRBD2. Looked up from germline, CDR1 is LNHDA and CDR2 is SQIVND (reference sequence). Losses at the gene ends were 3 bases for V and 2 bases for J; bases not matched to a gene: 13. The CDR3 is 18 amino acids. The CDR3 sequence: CASSINLGGRPTKNIQYF. The CDR3, as DNA: TGTGCCAGTAGTATTAATCTCGGCGGGAGACCGACCAAAAACATTCAGTACTTC. Together with reference TRBV19 and TRBJ2-4, the CDR3 gives the full variable domain: DGGITQSPKYLFRKEGQNVTLSCEQNLNHDAMYWYRQDPGQGLRLIYYSQIVNDFQKGDIAEGYSVSREKKESFPLTVTSAQKNPTAFYLCASSINLGGRPTKNIQYFGAGTRLSVL.

This clonotype was observed at least ten times. This chain uses TRBV7-2 with TRBJ1-5; 10 bases agree with TRBD1. From germline, CDR1 is SGHTA and CDR2 FQGNSA. V lost 0 bases to trimming and J lost 6 bases; unmatched junction nucleotides: 5. CDR3 length: 16 amino acids. CDR3 bases: TGTGCCAGCAGCTTAGCGCCCGGACAGGGGGTTCAGCCCCAGCATTTT. It yields the protein CASSLAPGQGVQPQHF.

Note on this clonotype: A much larger clonotype is one base distant, so this may be a read error. This CDR3 is missing its conserved last phenylalanine or tryptophan, likely due to a read error. The DNA is left out, because the CDR3 cannot be placed on it with certainty; the CDR3 is given as TCRdb lists it. CDR3 residues: CASSKGWGQPERQYL. The J gene is TRBJ2-7, the V gene TRBV21-1; the table names TRBD1, a call not compared with the DNA. TRBV21-1 is labeled a pseudogene. Ends included, the CDR3 has 15 residues.

This clonotype was seen repeatedly, ten times or more. This chain uses TRBV6-5 with TRBJ2-5; perhaps TRBD2 as D (6 bases). The CDR3 runs to 13 residues. The germline CDR1 and CDR2 sequences are MNHEY and SVGAGI. The V gene lost 2 bases and the J gene lost 5 bases, with 9 bases spanning the gap. The CDR3 reads CASSYGRGETQYF. The DNA of the CDR3 is TGTGCCAGCAGTTACGGACGGGGGGAGACCCAGTACTTC.

This clonotype was found once. CDR3 bases: TGCGCCAGCAGCCTAGCGGGAAGGAGAACAGATACGCAGTATTTT. It is translated as CASSLAGRRTDTQYF. The chain is built from TRBV5-1 and TRBJ2-3; 9 bases are shared with TRBD2. The germline V gene has CDR1 SGHRS and CDR2 YFSETQ. This CDR3 is built from 15 residues. V trimming: 4 bases; J trimming: 3 bases; junction bases outside the gene matches: 6.